This T cell receptor (beta chain) comes out of a study of blood T cells in healthy people across ages. Remarks on this clonotype: A read error may produce the germline difference seen at one junction end.

Germline V lookup: CDR1 SGHTA, CDR2 FQGTGA. This CDR3 contains 13 residues. Next came a second PCR, run for about 6 to 12 cycles, which used a sample-barcoded 5' primer along with a J-beta primer mix. TCRdb fed the 5' RACE reads into MiXCR, producing one record per CDR3 protein. This sample carries hundreds of thousands of distinct CDR3 sequences, under 25% of them seen once, and the ten largest clones take 3.5% to 4%. The chain carries TRBV7-3 and TRBJ2-1, with 7 bases lining up with TRBD1. The sequenced material came from blood. This sequence was found in a man aged 70-80 years in good health. In DNA form, the CDR3 reads TGTGCCAGCAGCCCCGGGACAGCCACTGAGCGGTTCTTC. It encodes CASSPGTATERFF.